The 14 T cell receptor beta chains given below trace back to one sample, sequenced in a study of CD8 T cells in ankylosing spondylitis. Each CDR3 protein is one row after TCRdb ran MiXCR on the 5' RACE reads. The repertoire holds 150,000 to 250,000 distinct CDR3 sequences, with around 13% as singletons. Sample: blood, either unsorted or a sorted T cell fraction (not recorded which). These receptors originate from a male donor with ankylosing spondylitis or in good health (not recorded which).

This clonotype occurred a few times. The chain couples TRBV6-2 or TRBV6-3 to TRBJ2-7; 9 bases fit TRBD2. Germline lookup yields CDR1 MNHEY and CDR2 SVGEGT. The CDR3 runs 14 residues. J lost 3 bases, V lost 6 bases, and 6 bases had no gene match. CDR3 residues: CASSTGTSSYEQYF. As DNA, the CDR3 is TGTGCCAGCAGCACCGGGACTAGCAGCTACGAGCAGTACTTC.

This clonotype was counted only a few times. The V call is TRBV19, the J call TRBJ2-7; TRBD2 is a possible D gene (7 bases). CDR1 and CDR2 (germline): LNHDA, SQIVND (reference sequence). Trimming cost V 4 bases and J 5 bases, with 21 bases left between them. This CDR3 is 16 amino acids long. The CDR3 spells CASSTLGQGRADEQYF. As DNA, the CDR3 is TGTGCCAGTAGTACCCTCGGCCAGGGGAGGGCGGACGAGCAGTACTTC.

This clonotype was counted only a few times. This rearrangement joins TRBV14 to TRBJ2-1, with TRBD1 matching over 10 bases. Germline CDR1 reads SGHDN; CDR2 reads FVKESK. This CDR3 has 15 amino acids. V lost 1 base, J lost 8 bases, and 5 bases stayed unmatched. The CDR3 reads CASSQGTGGFDEQFF. The CDR3 DNA reads TGTGCCAGCAGCCAAGGGACAGGGGGTTTCGATGAGCAGTTCTTC.

Ten or more counts support this clonotype. The chain has TRBV12-3 or TRBV12-4 and TRBJ2-5; 7 nucleotides align to TRBD2. The length of the CDR3 is 15 residues. With 5 bases clipped from V and 4 bases from J, the junction kept 10 bases outside the gene matches. CDR3: CASSPRRWGGETQYF. The CDR3 DNA reads as TGTGCCAGCAGTCCCCGGCGTTGGGGGGGAGAGACCCAGTACTTC.

This clonotype came up a few times. The chain combines TRBV3-1 with TRBJ2-7; 8 bases are a match to TRBD1. This CDR3 has 16 amino acids. Germline trimming cut 3 bases from V and 2 bases from J; bases unmatched to any gene: 9. Germline CDR1 reads LGHDT; CDR2 reads YNNKEL (reference sequence). CDR3 region: CASSQGRDRQPYEQYF. The CDR3 region has the DNA TGTGCCAGCAGCCAGGGCCGGGACAGGCAACCCTACGAGCAGTACTTC.

The gene calls are TRBV30 and TRBJ2-7, with a weak D call TRBD1 (5 bases). This CDR3 spans 12 amino acids. The V gene lost 1 base and the J gene lost 6 bases, with 10 bases spanning the gap. The V gene's germline CDR1 is GTSNPN and CDR2 SVGIG (reference sequence). The CDR3 sequence: CAWSEGQAEQYF. In DNA, the CDR3 is TGTGCCTGGAGTGAGGGGCAGGCCGAGCAGTACTTC. Full variable domain (remainder filled in from reference TRBV30 and TRBJ2-7): SQTIHQWPATLVQPVGSPLSLECTVEGTSNPNLYWYRQAAGRGLQLLFYSVGIGQISSEVPQNLSASRPQDRQFILSSKKLLLSDSGFYLCAWSEGQAEQYFGPGTRLTVT.

This clonotype was detected only once. The V gene is TRBV19, the J gene TRBJ2-7, with 8 bases fitting TRBD1. This CDR3 spans 13 amino acids. V shed 10 bases and J 0 bases; nucleotides not matched to a gene: 5. CDR1 is LNHDA, CDR2 SQIVND, per germline (reference sequence). The CDR3 spells CATRQGSSYEQYF. In DNA form, the CDR3 reads TGTGCCACTAGACAGGGGAGCTCCTACGAGCAGTACTTC.

This chain joins TRBV29-1 and TRBJ2-1, with 9 bases matching TRBD1. The CDR3 is 14 residues long. Germline V lookup: CDR1 SQVTM, CDR2 ANQGSEA. The trim removed 4 bases at V and 3 bases at J, leaving 4 bases unmatched. CDR3 nucleotide sequence: TGCAGCGTTGTGGGGACAGGGAGCTACAATGAGCAGTTCTTC. Protein product: CSVVGTGSYNEQFF.

Only a few counts were recorded for this clonotype. The chain combines TRBV24-1 with TRBJ2-1; 9 bases match TRBD2. The CDR3 is 16 amino acids. Losses at the gene ends were 2 bases for V and 10 bases for J; bases not matched to a gene: 11. Germline values: CDR1 KGHDR, CDR2 SFDVKD. The CDR3 DNA reads TGTGCCACCAGTGATTCCAACATAGCGGGAGATGGCGAGCAGTTCTTC. Protein product: CATSDSNIAGDGEQFF.

The chain has TRBV12-3 or TRBV12-4 and TRBJ2-2; 8 bases line up with TRBD2. J was trimmed by 7 bases and V by 2 bases; bases with no gene match: 12. The CDR3 totals 17 residues. The CDR3 DNA follows: TGTGCCAGCAGTTTATTCCCAGCGGGAGTCAATGGCGGGGAGCTGTTTTTT. Translation: CASSLFPAGVNGGELFF.

The chain employs TRBV11-2 and TRBJ1-6; D call uncertain. Germline V gives CDR1 SGHAT, CDR2 FQNNGV. The CDR3 consists of 15 residues. V lost 1 base, J lost 10 bases, and 14 bases lay in between. DNA of the CDR3: TGTGCCAGCAGCTTAGGGGTGAGAGGGAACTCACCCCTCCACTTT. Protein sequence: CASSLGVRGNSPLHF.

This clonotype has only a few counts. The chain couples TRBV20-1 to TRBJ2-7, with 8 bases lining up with TRBD2. The germline V gene encodes CDR1 DFQATT and CDR2 SNEGSKA (reference sequence). The CDR3 loop spans 14 amino acids. J was trimmed by 5 bases and V by 0 bases; bases with no gene match: 6. The CDR3: CSARDAAGENEQYF. The CDR3 DNA reads as TGCAGTGCTAGAGATGCAGCGGGGGAAAACGAGCAGTACTTC.

This clonotype was seen many times. The rearrangement uses TRBV27 and TRBJ2-1, with TRBD1 identical over 8 bases. The CDR3 totals 13 residues. V lost 4 bases, J lost 8 bases, and 4 bases stayed unmatched. Germline V lookup: CDR1 MNHEY, CDR2 SMNVEV (reference sequence). The CDR3 bases are TGTGCCAGCAGTTCGCAGGGGGCGCATGAGCAGTTCTTC. This translates into CASSSQGAHEQFF.

This clonotype was recorded many times. The chain couples TRBV4-1 to TRBJ2-1; D remains unclear. CDR3 size: 12 residues. Trimming left V 4 bases short and J 2 bases short, with 3 bases between. Germline CDR1 reads MGHRA; CDR2 reads YSYEKL. CDR3 coding DNA: TGCGCCAGCAGCCCACCCTACAATGAGCAGTTCTTC. The encoded protein is CASSPPYNEQFF.